This TCR beta chain is from a study of T cells in women clearing cervical HPV infection. Sequenced by immunoSEQ multiplex PCR; TCRdb stores in-frame clones only, minus some. Its table records 20,000 or so clones. CDR1 is KGHSH, CDR2 LQKENI, per germline. The CDR3 runs to 16 residues. Concerning this clone: The read stops 3 residues short of the end of the CDR3; the missing end is completed from the germline J gene.

The chain recombines TRBV18 with TRBJ1-2; D gene ambiguous. The origin of this receptor is a woman aged 18-70 years with a cervical HPV16 infection that either progressed to CIN3+ or cleared (not recorded which). Sequenced input: blood buffy coat. CDR3 region: CASSPMDSSSYNDYTF. CDR3 bases read: TGTGCCAGCTCACCTATGGACTCGAGCTCCTACAATGAC.